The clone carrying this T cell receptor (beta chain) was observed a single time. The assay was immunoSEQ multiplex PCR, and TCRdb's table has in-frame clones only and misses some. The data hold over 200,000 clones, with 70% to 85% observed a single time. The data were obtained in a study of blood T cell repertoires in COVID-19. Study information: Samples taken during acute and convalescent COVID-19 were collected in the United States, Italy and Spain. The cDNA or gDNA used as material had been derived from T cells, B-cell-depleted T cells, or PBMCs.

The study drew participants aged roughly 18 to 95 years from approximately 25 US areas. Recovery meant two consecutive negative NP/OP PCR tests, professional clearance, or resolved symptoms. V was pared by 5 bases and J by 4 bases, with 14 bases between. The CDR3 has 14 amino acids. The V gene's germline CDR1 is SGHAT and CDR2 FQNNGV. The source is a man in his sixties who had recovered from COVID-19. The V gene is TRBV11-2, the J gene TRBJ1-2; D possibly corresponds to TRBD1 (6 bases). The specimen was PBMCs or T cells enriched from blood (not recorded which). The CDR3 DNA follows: TGTGCCAGCAGCGCCCCGGGACACCTCTATGGCTACACCTTC. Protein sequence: CASSAPGHLYGYTF.